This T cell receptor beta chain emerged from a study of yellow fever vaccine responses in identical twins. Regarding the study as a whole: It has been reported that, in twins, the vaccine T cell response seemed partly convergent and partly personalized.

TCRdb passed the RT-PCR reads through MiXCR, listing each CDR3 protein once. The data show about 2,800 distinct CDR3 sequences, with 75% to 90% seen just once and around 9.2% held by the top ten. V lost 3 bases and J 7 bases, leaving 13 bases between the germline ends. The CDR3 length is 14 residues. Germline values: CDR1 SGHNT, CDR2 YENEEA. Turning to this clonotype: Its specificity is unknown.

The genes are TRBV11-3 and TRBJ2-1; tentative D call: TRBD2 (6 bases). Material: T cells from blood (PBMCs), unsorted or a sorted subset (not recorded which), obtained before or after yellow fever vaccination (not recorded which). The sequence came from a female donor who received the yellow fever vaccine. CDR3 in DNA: TGTGCCAGCAGCTTTCGCGGGGACGTAAATGAGCAGTTCTTC. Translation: CASSFRGDVNEQFF.